These T cell receptor beta chains were read from a single sample in a study of technical replicates of blood from a handful of donors. TCRdb's table, derived via immunoSEQ multiplex PCR, lists solely in-frame clones and lacks some. The table has about 34,000 clones, around nine tenths seen once. The specimen was PBMCs. The receptors originated from a human donor in good health. Some clones in this sample may be carry-over from other donors' samples. Both conserved end residues are part of each CDR3. D genes are given only for firm matches. The size of a clone is reported for some rows only, either as once, few or many, or as a class for expanded clones.

CDR3: CAWSVRGAGEAFF
DNA: TGTGCCTGGAGTGTACGGGGGGCAGGTGAAGCTTTCTTT
V: TRBV30
length: 13
size: once
D: .
J: TRBJ1-1

CDR3: CASSEATRSPLHF
DNA: TGTGCCAGCAGTGAAGCTACGCGCTCACCCCTCCACTTT
V: TRBV6-1
length: 13
size: .
D: .
J: TRBJ1-6

CDR3: CAIREGSNTEAFF
DNA: TGTGCTATAAGGGAGGGCTCGAACACTGAAGCTTTCTTT
V: TRBV19
length: 13
size: .
D: .
J: TRBJ1-1

CDR3: CASSLMGGNTDTQYF
DNA: TGTGCCAGCAGCTTAATGGGGGGGAACACAGATACGCAGTATTTT
V: TRBV7-3
length: 15
size: .
D: TRBD2
J: TRBJ2-3

CDR3: CASSPGTGLNEKLFF
DNA: TGCGCCAGCAGCCCCGGGACAGGGCTCAATGAAAAACTGTTTTTT
V: TRBV5-1
length: 15
size: .
D: TRBD1
J: TRBJ1-4

CDR3: CASSSPAAASSGANVLTF
DNA: TGTGCCAGCAGCTCCCCGGCGGCGGCTAGCTCTGGGGCCAACGTCCTGACTTTC
V: TRBV7-9
length: 18
size: .
D: .
J: TRBJ2-6

CDR3: CASSLPTGYNEQFF
DNA: TGTGCCAGCAGCCTACCCACAGGGTACAATGAGCAGTTCTTC
V: TRBV11-2
length: 14
size: .
D: .
J: TRBJ2-1

CDR3: CASSRRDSPQETQYF
DNA: TGTGCCAGCAGCCGACGGGACAGCCCCCAAGAGACCCAGTACTTC
V: TRBV7-9
length: 15
size: .
D: TRBD1
J: TRBJ2-5

CDR3: CSGGGTGGLGTGELFF
DNA: TGCAGCGGGGGGGGGACAGGGGGCTTGGGCACCGGGGAGCTGTTTTTT
V: TRBV29-1
length: 16
size: .
D: TRBD1
J: TRBJ2-2

CDR3: CASSQEEGGDTEAFF
DNA: TGCGCCAGCAGCCAAGAAGAGGGGGGGGACACTGAAGCTTTCTTT
V: TRBV4-3
length: 15
size: .
D: .
J: TRBJ1-1

CDR3: CASVYRDRAYEQYF
DNA: TGCGCCAGCGTATACCGGGACAGGGCCTACGAGCAGTACTTC
V: TRBV23-1
length: 14
size: .
D: TRBD1
J: TRBJ2-7

CDR3: CATARGDNSYEQYF
DNA: TGTGCTACCGCCAGAGGGGACAACTCCTACGAGCAGTACTTC
V: TRBV5-4
length: 14
size: .
D: .
J: TRBJ2-7

CDR3: CASSFRSESEQFF
DNA: TGTGCCAGCAGCTTCCGTAGTGAATCTGAGCAGTTCTTC
V: TRBV7-6
length: 13
size: .
D: .
J: TRBJ2-1

CDR3: CASSLALSYEQYF
DNA: TGCGCCAGCAGCTTGGCACTGTCCTACGAGCAGTACTTC
V: TRBV5-1
length: 13
size: .
D: .
J: TRBJ2-7

CDR3: CASSPGSVSGANVLTF
DNA: TGCGCCAGCAGCCCCGGGTCTGTGTCTGGGGCCAACGTCCTGACTTTC
V: TRBV4-1
length: 16
size: .
D: .
J: TRBJ2-6

CDR3: CASSTGSTDTQYF
DNA: TGTGCCAGCAGTACGGGAAGCACAGATACGCAGTATTTT
V: TRBV2
length: 13
size: .
D: .
J: TRBJ2-3

CDR3: CSVNRLGTQYF
DNA: TGCAGCGTGAACAGATTAGGGACCCAGTACTTC
V: TRBV29-1
length: 11
size: .
D: .
J: TRBJ2-5

CDR3: CASSLQRANTGELFF
DNA: TGTGCCAGCAGCTTACAGCGGGCGAACACCGGGGAGCTGTTTTTT
V: TRBV7-6
length: 15
size: .
D: .
J: TRBJ2-2

CDR3: CASSGGRGGVNTEAFF
DNA: TGCGCCAGCAGCGGGGGACGGGGCGGGGTGAACACTGAAGCTTTCTTT
V: TRBV5-1
length: 16
size: .
D: .
J: TRBJ1-1

CDR3: CASSLDQGNYGYTF
DNA: TGTGCCAGCAGCTTAGATCAGGGGAACTATGGCTACACCTTC
V: TRBV7-9
length: 14
size: .
D: .
J: TRBJ1-2

CDR3: CASSIESDYNEQFF
DNA: TGTGCCAGTAGTATAGAAAGCGATTACAATGAGCAGTTCTTC
V: TRBV19
length: 14
size: .
D: .
J: TRBJ2-1

CDR3: CASSLGTTEAFF
DNA: TGTGCCAGCAGCCTAGGGACAACTGAAGCTTTCTTT
V: TRBV7-9
length: 12
size: .
D: .
J: TRBJ1-1

CDR3: CSVLAGDPRIVQYF
DNA: TGCAGCGTTCTAGCGGGAGATCCCCGAATCGTGCAGTATTTT
V: TRBV29-1
length: 14
size: .
D: TRBD2
J: TRBJ2-3

CDR3: CASSLRLAGKETQYF
DNA: TGTGCCAGCAGCCTACGACTAGCGGGAAAGGAGACCCAGTACTTC
V: TRBV5-4
length: 15
size: .
D: TRBD2
J: TRBJ2-5

CDR3: CASSEQGRDEKLFF
DNA: TGTGCCAGCAGTGAGCAGGGTCGGGATGAAAAACTGTTTTTT
V: TRBV6-1
length: 14
size: .
D: .
J: TRBJ1-4

CDR3: CASSYLPRGANEKLFF
DNA: TGTGCCAGCAGTTACTTACCCAGGGGGGCTAATGAAAAACTGTTTTTT
V: TRBV6-6
length: 16
size: .
D: TRBD1
J: TRBJ1-4

CDR3: CASSPGLAMDLAGVGETQYF
DNA: TGTGCCAGCAGCCCCGGTCTGGCGATGGACCTAGCGGGAGTTGGGGAGACCCAGTACTTC
V: TRBV7-8
length: 20
size: .
D: TRBD2
J: TRBJ2-5

CDR3: CASGLVGGSGSKNIQYF
DNA: TGTGCTAGTGGTTTGGTGGGGGGGTCCGGGTCCAAAAACATTCAGTACTTC
V: TRBV12-5
length: 17
size: once
D: TRBD2
J: TRBJ2-4

CDR3: CASSSDRGSPLHF
DNA: TGTGCCAGCAGTTCCGACAGGGGGTCACCCCTCCACTTT
V: TRBV27
length: 13
size: .
D: TRBD1
J: TRBJ1-6

CDR3: CASSQGSPLDKYGYTF
DNA: TGCGCCAGCAGCCAAGGCAGCCCGCTCGACAAATATGGCTACACCTTC
V: TRBV4-1
length: 16
size: .
D: .
J: TRBJ1-2

CDR3: CSAAYLSGGGETQYF
DNA: TGCAGCGCTGCGTACCTTAGCGGGGGAGGCGAGACCCAGTACTTC
V: TRBV29-1
length: 15
size: .
D: TRBD2
J: TRBJ2-5

CDR3: CATSSTYGRASTQYF
DNA: TGTGCCACCAGCAGCACTTACGGCAGGGCATCGACCCAGTACTTC
V: TRBV15
length: 15
size: once
D: .
J: TRBJ2-5

CDR3: CASRTGRSDTQYF
DNA: TGTGCCAGCAGGACCGGGAGGTCAGATACGCAGTATTTT
V: TRBV6-5
length: 13
size: .
D: TRBD2
J: TRBJ2-3

CDR3: CASSPQTGALPEKLFF
DNA: TGTGCCAGCAGCCCCCAGACAGGAGCCCTACCAGAAAAACTGTTTTTT
V: TRBV7-9
length: 16
size: .
D: .
J: TRBJ1-4

CDR3: CASSLLAGGRGTQYF
DNA: TGTGCCAGCAGTCTACTAGCGGGGGGCCGAGGTACGCAGTATTTT
V: TRBV6-5
length: 15
size: .
D: TRBD2
J: TRBJ2-3

CDR3: CASRPRGTANQPQHF
DNA: TGTGCCAGCAGACCCAGGGGGACCGCGAATCAGCCCCAGCATTTT
V: TRBV6-5
length: 15
size: once
D: TRBD1
J: TRBJ1-5

CDR3: CASSAGSKDEQYF
DNA: TGTGCCAGCAGCGCAGGGTCTAAGGACGAGCAGTACTTC
V: TRBV6-5
length: 13
size: .
D: .
J: TRBJ2-7

CDR3: CASSSRDRGLNTEAFF
DNA: TGTGCCAGCAGTTCCCGGGACAGGGGTTTGAACACTGAAGCTTTCTTT
V: TRBV6-6
length: 16
size: .
D: TRBD1
J: TRBJ1-1

CDR3: CASNPHLAPNTGELFF
DNA: TGTGCCTCAAATCCCCACCTGGCCCCGAACACCGGGGAGCTGTTTTTT
V: TRBV30
length: 16
size: .
D: .
J: TRBJ2-2

CDR3: CASSIQAGQPQHF
DNA: TGTGCCAGTAGTATACAGGCCGGTCAGCCCCAGCATTTT
V: TRBV19
length: 13
size: .
D: .
J: TRBJ1-5

CDR3: CAWTSGNTGELFF
DNA: TGTGCCTGGACTAGCGGGAACACCGGGGAGCTGTTTTTT
V: TRBV30
length: 13
size: .
D: TRBD2
J: TRBJ2-2

CDR3: CAVSRGALNNEQFF
DNA: TGTGCCGTCTCCAGGGGGGCTTTGAACAATGAGCAGTTCTTC
V: TRBV7-2
length: 14
size: .
D: .
J: TRBJ2-1

CDR3: CSVGWDTASTDTQYF
DNA: TGCAGCGTTGGTTGGGACACAGCTAGCACAGATACGCAGTATTTT
V: TRBV29-1
length: 15
size: .
D: .
J: TRBJ2-3

CDR3: CASAGRSDYGYTF
DNA: TGTGCCAGCGCGGGACGGTCGGACTATGGCTACACCTTC
V: TRBV27
length: 13
size: .
D: .
J: TRBJ1-2

CDR3: CARSLEDIPSYEQYF
DNA: TGTGCCAGAAGCTTAGAGGACATCCCCTCCTACGAGCAGTACTTC
V: TRBV5-3
length: 15
size: .
D: .
J: TRBJ2-7

CDR3: CASSLRASGTREQFF
DNA: TGTGCCAGCAGCTTACGTGCTAGCGGGACACGGGAGCAGTTCTTC
V: TRBV7-8
length: 15
size: .
D: TRBD2
J: TRBJ2-1

CDR3: CASSSNGQGYGYTF
DNA: TGTGCCAGCAGTTCAAATGGACAGGGCTATGGCTACACCTTC
V: TRBV2
length: 14
size: once
D: TRBD1
J: TRBJ1-2

CDR3: CASSRASGGASEQFF
DNA: TGTGCCAGCAGCCGCGCTAGCGGGGGGGCGTCTGAGCAGTTCTTC
V: TRBV7-9
length: 15
size: .
D: TRBD2
J: TRBJ2-1

CDR3: CASSLGQGAYNEQFF
DNA: TGTGCCAGCAGCTTAGGACAGGGGGCGTACAATGAGCAGTTCTTC
V: TRBV7-2
length: 15
size: once
D: TRBD1
J: TRBJ2-1

CDR3: CASSATVSGNTIYF
DNA: TGTGCCAGCAGTGCGACAGTCTCTGGAAACACCATATATTTT
V: TRBV6-5
length: 14
size: .
D: .
J: TRBJ1-3

CDR3: CASSLFGSTDTQYF
DNA: TGTGCCAGCAGCTTGTTCGGGAGCACAGATACGCAGTATTTT
V: TRBV5-4
length: 14
size: .
D: .
J: TRBJ2-3

CDR3: CAIKRELFTDTQYF
DNA: TGTGCCATCAAGCGCGAGTTATTCACAGATACGCAGTATTTT
V: TRBV5-4
length: 14
size: once
D: .
J: TRBJ2-3

CDR3: CASTLTGNYEQYF
DNA: TGTGCCAGCACCCTGACAGGGAACTACGAGCAGTACTTC
V: TRBV6-1
length: 13
size: once
D: TRBD1
J: TRBJ2-7

CDR3: CASSPRGNSYNSPLHF
DNA: TGTGCCAGCAGTCCTAGGGGAAACTCCTATAATTCACCCCTCCACTTT
V: TRBV27
length: 16
size: few
D: .
J: TRBJ1-6

CDR3: CAISESTDRTNEKLFF
DNA: TGTGCCATCAGTGAGTCTACAGATAGGACTAATGAAAAACTGTTTTTT
V: TRBV10-3
length: 16
size: .
D: .
J: TRBJ1-4

CDR3: CASSQNHRGLGAFF
DNA: TGCGCCAGCAGCCAAAACCACAGGGGGCTTGGAGCTTTCTTT
V: TRBV4-1
length: 14
size: .
D: TRBD1
J: TRBJ1-1

CDR3: CASSRSVPSYEQYF
DNA: TGTGCCAGCAGCCGCAGCGTACCTTCCTACGAGCAGTACTTC
V: TRBV7-2
length: 14
size: .
D: .
J: TRBJ2-7

CDR3: CASSLAGGYTEAFF
DNA: TGCGCCAGCAGCTTGGCAGGGGGGTACACTGAAGCTTTCTTT
V: TRBV5-1
length: 14
size: large
D: TRBD1
J: TRBJ1-1

CDR3: CSVESQGNTIYF
DNA: TGCAGCGTTGAATCTCAGGGAAACACCATATATTTT
V: TRBV29-1
length: 12
size: once
D: .
J: TRBJ1-3

CDR3: CASSLGQGHEQYF
DNA: TGTGCCAGCAGCCTAGGACAGGGCCACGAGCAGTACTTC
V: TRBV21-1
length: 13
size: .
D: .
J: TRBJ2-7